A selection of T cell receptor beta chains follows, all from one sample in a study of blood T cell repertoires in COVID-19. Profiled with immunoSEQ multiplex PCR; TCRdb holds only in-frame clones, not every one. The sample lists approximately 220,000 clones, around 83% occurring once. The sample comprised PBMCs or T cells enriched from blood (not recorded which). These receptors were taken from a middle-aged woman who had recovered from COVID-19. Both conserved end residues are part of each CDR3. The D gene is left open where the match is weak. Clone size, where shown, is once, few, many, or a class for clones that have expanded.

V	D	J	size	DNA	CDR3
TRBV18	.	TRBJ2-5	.	TGTGCCAGCTCAGAGACAGGACAAGAGACCCAGTACTTC	CASSETGQETQYF
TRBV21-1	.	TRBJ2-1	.	TGTGCCAGCAGCCCCCGTGAGACAGCCGACTCCTACAATGAGCAGTTCTTC	CASSPRETADSYNEQFF
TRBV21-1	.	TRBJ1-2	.	TGTGCCAGCAGCAAAGCGGACAACCCCCGGCCCTCTAACTATGGCTACACCTTC	CASSKADNPRPSNYGYTF
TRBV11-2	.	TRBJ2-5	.	TGTGCCAGCAGCATAAGGGGCCCGGAACCCATGGGGCTGCAGGAGACCCAGTACTTC	CASSIRGPEPMGLQETQYF
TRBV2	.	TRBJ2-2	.	TGTGCCAGCAGTGTCCGGCGGGCGGGGACCGGGGAGCTGTTTTTT	CASSVRRAGTGELFF
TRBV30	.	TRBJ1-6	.	TGTGCCTGGAGTTTGGACAGAAATTCACCCCTCCACTTT	CAWSLDRNSPLHF
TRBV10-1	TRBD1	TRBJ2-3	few	TGCGCCAGCAGTGAGTCGAAGGACAGGGTCCCCCCGAGAAGCACAGATACGCAGTATTTT	CASSESKDRVPPRSTDTQYF
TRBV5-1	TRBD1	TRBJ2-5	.	TGCGCCAGCAGCCAGGGACAGGGTGGAGAGACCCAGTACTTC	CASSQGQGGETQYF
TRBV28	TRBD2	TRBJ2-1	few	TGTGCCAGCACTTTACCGGGACTAGCGGGTAATGAGCAGTTCTTC	CASTLPGLAGNEQFF
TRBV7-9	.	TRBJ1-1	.	TGTGCCAGCAGCACAGATCAGGGGATAGGGACTGAAGCTTTCTTT	CASSTDQGIGTEAFF
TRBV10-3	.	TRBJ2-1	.	TGTGCCATCAGTTTCACCCTAGACCCCCTAGATGAGCAGTTCTTC	CAISFTLDPLDEQFF
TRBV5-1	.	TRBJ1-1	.	TGCGCCAGCAGCTTGGGAGCCACTGAAGCTTTCTTT	CASSLGATEAFF
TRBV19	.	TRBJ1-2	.	TGTGCCAGTAGTATAGATCAACAGGCCAACTATGGCTACACCTTC	CASSIDQQANYGYTF
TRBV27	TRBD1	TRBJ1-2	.	TGTGCCAGCAGAACCGGGACAGGGAGCTATGGCTACACCTTC	CASRTGTGSYGYTF
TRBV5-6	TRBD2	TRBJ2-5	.	TGTGCCAGCAGGGGACTAGCGGGAGACCAAGAGACCCAGTACTTC	CASRGLAGDQETQYF
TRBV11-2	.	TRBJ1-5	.	TGTGCCAGCAGCTTAGACAGGGGCTCTGGTCAGCCCCAGCATTTT	CASSLDRGSGQPQHF
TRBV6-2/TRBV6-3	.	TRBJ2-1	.	TGTGCCAGCAGTGGCTCTCCCGGGAGAATGGATGAGCAGTTCTTC	CASSGSPGRMDEQFF
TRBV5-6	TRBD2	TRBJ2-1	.	TGTGCCAGCAGCTTGGTAGCGGGTAGAGATGAGCAGTTCTTC	CASSLVAGRDEQFF
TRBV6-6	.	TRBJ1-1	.	TGTGCCAGCAGTTACGTGCAGGGCCTAGAAGCTTTCTTT	CASSYVQGLEAFF
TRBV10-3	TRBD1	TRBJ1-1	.	TGTGCCAACAAGGCCGGACAGGGAATGAACACTGAAGCTTTCTTT	CANKAGQGMNTEAFF
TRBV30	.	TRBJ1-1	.	TGTGCCTGGAGTGTAGTGGCAGGGTTTAGCACTGAAGCTTTCTTT	CAWSVVAGFSTEAFF
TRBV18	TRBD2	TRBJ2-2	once	TGTGCCAGCTCACCGTGGCTAGCGGGAGATGGGGAGCTGTTTTTT	CASSPWLAGDGELFF
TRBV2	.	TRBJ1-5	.	TGTGCCAGCAGGGGGGAGGTAGGTCAGCCCCAGCATTTT	CASRGEVGQPQHF
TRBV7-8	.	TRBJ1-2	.	TGTGCCAGCAGCTTAGGTGGGGGCGGCTATGGCTACACCTTC	CASSLGGGGYGYTF
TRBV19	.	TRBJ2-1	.	TGTGCCAGTAGTAGGTTGCGGGAATCTGAGCAGTTCTTC	CASSRLRESEQFF
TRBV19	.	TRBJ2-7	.	TGTGCCAGTAGTACTCCAAGGACAGTGGCTGCCGAGCAGTACTTC	CASSTPRTVAAEQYF
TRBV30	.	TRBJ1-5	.	TGTGCCTGGAGTAGGGGGATCAATCAGCCCCAGCATTTT	CAWSRGINQPQHF
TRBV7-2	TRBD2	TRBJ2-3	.	TGTGCCTCGGCGGGGGGGCTGGCAGATACGCAGTATTTT	CASAGGLADTQYF
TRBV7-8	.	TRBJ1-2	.	TGTGCCAGCAGCTTATACCTGCAGGTGGATAACTATGGCTACACCTTC	CASSLYLQVDNYGYTF
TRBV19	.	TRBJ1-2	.	TGTGCCAGTAGTGGTCAGGGTAGTAGCGGCTACACCTTC	CASSGQGSSGYTF
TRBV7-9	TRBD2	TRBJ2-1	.	TGTGCCAGCAGCTTAAGTACTAGCGGGAGAGGGACCTACAATGAGCAGTTCTTC	CASSLSTSGRGTYNEQFF
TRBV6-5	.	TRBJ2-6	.	TGTGCCAGCAGTTATCGGACAGTTGGGACCAACGTCCTGACTTTC	CASSYRTVGTNVLTF
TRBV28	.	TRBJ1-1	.	TGTGCCAGCAGTTTATACGGCAGACAAAACACTGAAGCTTTCTTT	CASSLYGRQNTEAFF
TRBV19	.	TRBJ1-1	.	TGTGCCAGTAGTACCCCGACAGGCATGAACACTGAAGCTTTCTTT	CASSTPTGMNTEAFF
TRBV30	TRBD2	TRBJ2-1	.	TGTGCCTGGATTTCTGGACTAGCGTATAATGAGCAGTTCTTC	CAWISGLAYNEQFF
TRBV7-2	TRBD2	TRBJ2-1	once	TGTGCCAGCAGCTCCCCCGGACTAGCGGGAGGAGGTGAGCAGTTCTTC	CASSSPGLAGGGEQFF
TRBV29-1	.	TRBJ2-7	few	TGCAGCGTCAAGGGACTCTCCTACGAGCAGTACTTC	CSVKGLSYEQYF
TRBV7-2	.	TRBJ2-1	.	TGTGCCAGCACTCCCGACGGCGGAGCCTACAATGAGCAGTTCTTC	CASTPDGGAYNEQFF
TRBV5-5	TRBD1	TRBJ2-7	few	TGTGCCACCGGACAGGACCCTTCCTACGAGCAGTACTTC	CATGQDPSYEQYF
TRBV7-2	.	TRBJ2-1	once	TGTGCCAGCCGCCCGGGTTTGGAGGGCCTTTATGAGCAGTTCTTC	CASRPGLEGLYEQFF
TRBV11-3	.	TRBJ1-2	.	TGTGCCAGCAGCCCCCACAAAGCTAACTATGGCTACACCTTC	CASSPHKANYGYTF
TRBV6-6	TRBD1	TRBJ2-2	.	TGTGCCAGCAGGCAGGGGGCCGGGGAGCTGTTTTTT	CASRQGAGELFF
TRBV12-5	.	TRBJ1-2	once	TGTGCTAGTGGTGGCTCAGGAGGCAACTATGGCTACACCTTC	CASGGSGGNYGYTF
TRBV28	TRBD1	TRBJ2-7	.	TGTGCCAGCAGGACCGGGACAGGGGTTTACGAGCAGTACTTC	CASRTGTGVYEQYF
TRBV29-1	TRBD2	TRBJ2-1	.	TGCAGCGTTGGATCTAGCGGAACCTACAATGAGCAGTTCTTC	CSVGSSGTYNEQFF
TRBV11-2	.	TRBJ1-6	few	TGTGCCAGCAGCAAACAGGCCCTGTGGACGAATTCACCCCTCCACTTT	CASSKQALWTNSPLHF
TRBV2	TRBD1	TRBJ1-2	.	TGTGCCAGCCGGGACAGGGCGTCTAACTATGGCTACACCTTC	CASRDRASNYGYTF
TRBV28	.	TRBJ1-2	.	TGTGCCAGCAGCTCAACAATGACAGCCACCTATGGCTACACCTTC	CASSSTMTATYGYTF
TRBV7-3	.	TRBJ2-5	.	TGTGCCAGCAGCTTATTGGGGGGAGTCGGGGAGACCCAGTACTTC	CASSLLGGVGETQYF
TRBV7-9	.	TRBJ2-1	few	TGTGCCAGCAGTTTACAGGGTATCAGGAATGAGCAGTTCTTC	CASSLQGIRNEQFF
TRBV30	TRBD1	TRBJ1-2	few	TGTGCCTGGAATCCCGGGACAGGGGCTATAGGTGGCTATGGCTACACCTTC	CAWNPGTGAIGGYGYTF
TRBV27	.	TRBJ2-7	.	TGTGCCAGCAGTTTAGCTGCGGGCCTGCCTAGGGAGCAGTACTTC	CASSLAAGLPREQYF
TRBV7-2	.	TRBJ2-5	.	TGTGCCAGCAGCTTGATGGACGGGTTGGGAGGAACCCAGTACTTC	CASSLMDGLGGTQYF
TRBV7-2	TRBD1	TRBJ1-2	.	TGTGCCAGCAGCTCCGGACAGGCCTATGGCTACACCTTC	CASSSGQAYGYTF
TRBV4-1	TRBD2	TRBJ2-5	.	TGCGCCAGCAGCCAAGATCCGCGGCTAGCGGAAGAGACCCAGTACTTC	CASSQDPRLAEETQYF
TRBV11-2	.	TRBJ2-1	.	TGTGCCAGCAGCCCACCCGGCGGTGAGCAGTTCTTC	CASSPPGGEQFF